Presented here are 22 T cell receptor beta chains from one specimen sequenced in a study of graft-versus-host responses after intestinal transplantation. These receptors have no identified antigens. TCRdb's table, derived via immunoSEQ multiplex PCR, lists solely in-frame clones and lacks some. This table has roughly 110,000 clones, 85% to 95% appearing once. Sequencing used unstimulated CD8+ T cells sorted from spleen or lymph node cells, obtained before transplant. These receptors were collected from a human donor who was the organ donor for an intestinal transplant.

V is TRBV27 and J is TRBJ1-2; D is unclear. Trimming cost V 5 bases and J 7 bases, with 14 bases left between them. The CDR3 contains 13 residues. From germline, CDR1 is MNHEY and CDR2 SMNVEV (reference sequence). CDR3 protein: CASSIIEDGGYTF. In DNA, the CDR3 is TGTGCCAGCAGTATAATTGAGGACGGTGGCTACACCTTC.

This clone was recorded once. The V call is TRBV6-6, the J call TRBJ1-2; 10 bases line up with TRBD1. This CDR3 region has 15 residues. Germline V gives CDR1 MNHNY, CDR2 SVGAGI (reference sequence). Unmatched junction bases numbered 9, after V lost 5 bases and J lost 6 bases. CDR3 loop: CASSNDRGRHDGYTF. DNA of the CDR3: TGTGCCAGCAGTAATGACAGGGGGCGGCATGATGGCTACACCTTC.

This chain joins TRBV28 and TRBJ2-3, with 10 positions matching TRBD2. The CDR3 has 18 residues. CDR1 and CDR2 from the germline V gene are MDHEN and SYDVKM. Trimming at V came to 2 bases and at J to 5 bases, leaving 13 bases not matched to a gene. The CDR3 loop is CASSLTPILAGEGDTQYF. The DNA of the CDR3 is TGTGCCAGCAGTTTAACCCCCATTCTAGCGGGAGAAGGAGATACGCAGTATTTT.

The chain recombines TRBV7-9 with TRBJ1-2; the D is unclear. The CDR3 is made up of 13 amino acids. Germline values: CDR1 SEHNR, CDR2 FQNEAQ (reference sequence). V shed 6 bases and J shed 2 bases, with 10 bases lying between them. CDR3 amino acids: CASSDGRNYGYTF. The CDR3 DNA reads TGTGCCAGCAGTGATGGACGGAACTATGGCTACACCTTC.

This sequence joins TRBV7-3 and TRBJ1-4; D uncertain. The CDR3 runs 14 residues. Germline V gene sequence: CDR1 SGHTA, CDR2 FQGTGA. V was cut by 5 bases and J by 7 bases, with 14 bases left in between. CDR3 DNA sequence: TGTGCCAGCAGCACCGACCGAGCAGGTGAAAAACTGTTTTTT. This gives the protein CASSTDRAGEKLFF.

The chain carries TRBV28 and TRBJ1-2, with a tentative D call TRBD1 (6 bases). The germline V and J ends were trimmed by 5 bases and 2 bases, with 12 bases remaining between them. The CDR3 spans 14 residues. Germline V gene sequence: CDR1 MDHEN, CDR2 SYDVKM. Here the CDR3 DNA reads TGTGCCAGCAGTCCGACGGGGGCCAACTATGGCTACACCTTC. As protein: CASSPTGANYGYTF.

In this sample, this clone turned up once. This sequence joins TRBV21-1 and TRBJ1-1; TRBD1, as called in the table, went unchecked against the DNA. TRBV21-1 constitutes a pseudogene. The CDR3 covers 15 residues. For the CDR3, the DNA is TGTGCCAGCAGCAAAGTACCAGGGGCCAACACTGAAGCTTTCTTT. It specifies CASSKVPGANTEAFF.

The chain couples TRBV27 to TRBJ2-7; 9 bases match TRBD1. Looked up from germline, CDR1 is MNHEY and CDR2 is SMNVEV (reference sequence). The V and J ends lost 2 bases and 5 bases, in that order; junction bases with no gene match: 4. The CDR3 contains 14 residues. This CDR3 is CASSLGQGNHEQYF. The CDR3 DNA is TGTGCCAGCAGTTTAGGACAGGGGAATCACGAGCAGTACTTC.

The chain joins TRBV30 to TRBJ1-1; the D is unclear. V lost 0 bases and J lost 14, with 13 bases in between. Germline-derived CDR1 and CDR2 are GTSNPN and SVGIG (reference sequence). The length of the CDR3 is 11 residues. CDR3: CAWSVPGVSFF. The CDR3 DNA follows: TGTGCCTGGAGTGTACCGGGTGTAAGCTTCTTT.

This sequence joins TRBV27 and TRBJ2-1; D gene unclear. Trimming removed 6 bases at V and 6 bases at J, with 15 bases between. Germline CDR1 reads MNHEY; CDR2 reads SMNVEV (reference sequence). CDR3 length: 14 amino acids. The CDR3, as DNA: TGTGCCAGCAGCCCCTCACCTACCCCCAATGAGCAGTTCTTC. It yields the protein CASSPSPTPNEQFF.

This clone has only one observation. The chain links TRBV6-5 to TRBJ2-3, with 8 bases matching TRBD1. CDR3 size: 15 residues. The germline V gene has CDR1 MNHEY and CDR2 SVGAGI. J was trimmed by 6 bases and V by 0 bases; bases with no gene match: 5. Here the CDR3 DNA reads TGTGCCAGCAGTTACTCACAGGGGGGCTATGATACGCAGTATTTT. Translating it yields CASSYSQGGYDTQYF.

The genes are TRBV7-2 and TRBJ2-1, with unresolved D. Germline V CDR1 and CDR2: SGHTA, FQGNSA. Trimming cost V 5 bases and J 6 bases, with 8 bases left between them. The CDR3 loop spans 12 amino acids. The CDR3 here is CASSTTLNEQFF. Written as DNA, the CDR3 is TGTGCCAGCAGCACTACGCTCAATGAGCAGTTCTTC.

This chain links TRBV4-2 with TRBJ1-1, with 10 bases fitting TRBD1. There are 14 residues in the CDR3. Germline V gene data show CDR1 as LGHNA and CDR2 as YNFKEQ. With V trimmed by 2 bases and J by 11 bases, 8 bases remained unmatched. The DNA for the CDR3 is TGTGCCAGCAGCCAAAGGACAGGGGGATATGGGGCTTTCTTT. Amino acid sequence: CASSQRTGGYGAFF.

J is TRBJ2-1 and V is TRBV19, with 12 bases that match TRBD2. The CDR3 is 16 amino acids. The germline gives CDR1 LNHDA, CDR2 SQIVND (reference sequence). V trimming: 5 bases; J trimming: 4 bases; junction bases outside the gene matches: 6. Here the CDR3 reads CASSPRGLAGYNEQFF. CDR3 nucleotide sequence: TGTGCCAGTAGTCCGAGAGGACTAGCGGGATACAATGAGCAGTTCTTC.

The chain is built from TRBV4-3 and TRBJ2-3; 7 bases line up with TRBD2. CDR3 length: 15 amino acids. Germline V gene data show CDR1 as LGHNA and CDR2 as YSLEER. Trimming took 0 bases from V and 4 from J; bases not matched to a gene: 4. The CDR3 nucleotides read TGCGCCAGCAGCCAAGATCTGGCGGGAGCAGATACGCAGTATTTT. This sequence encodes CASSQDLAGADTQYF.

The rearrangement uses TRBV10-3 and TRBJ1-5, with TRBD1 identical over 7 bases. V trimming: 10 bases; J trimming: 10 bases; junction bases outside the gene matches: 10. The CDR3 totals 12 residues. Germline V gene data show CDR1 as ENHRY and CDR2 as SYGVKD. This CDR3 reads CATGGTGAPQHF. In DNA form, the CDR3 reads TGTGCCACCGGGGGCACAGGGGCTCCCCAGCATTTT.

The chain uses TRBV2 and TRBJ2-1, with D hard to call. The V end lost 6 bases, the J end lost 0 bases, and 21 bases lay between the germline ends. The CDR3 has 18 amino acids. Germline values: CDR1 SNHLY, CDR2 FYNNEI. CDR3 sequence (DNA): TGTGCCAGCAGGACCACCCGAGGACGCCTGAGCTCCTACAATGAGCAGTTCTTC. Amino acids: CASRTTRGRLSSYNEQFF.

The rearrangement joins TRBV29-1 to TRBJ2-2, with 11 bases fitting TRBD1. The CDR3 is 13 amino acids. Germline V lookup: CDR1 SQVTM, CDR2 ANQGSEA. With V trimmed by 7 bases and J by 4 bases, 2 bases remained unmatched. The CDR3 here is CSAGTGGTGELFF. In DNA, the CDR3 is TGCAGCGCCGGGACAGGGGGCACCGGGGAGCTGTTTTTT.

The CDR3 nucleotides read TGTGCCAGCAGCTTAGGCGGGGGCGGGAGAGCAGATACGCAGTATTTT. This encodes CASSLGGGGRADTQYF. V and J are TRBV7-6 and TRBJ2-3, with D possibly matching TRBD2 (7 bases). The germline V gene has CDR1 SGHVS and CDR2 FNYEAQ. V lost 1 base, J lost 4 bases, and 15 bases lay in between. The CDR3 spans 16 residues.

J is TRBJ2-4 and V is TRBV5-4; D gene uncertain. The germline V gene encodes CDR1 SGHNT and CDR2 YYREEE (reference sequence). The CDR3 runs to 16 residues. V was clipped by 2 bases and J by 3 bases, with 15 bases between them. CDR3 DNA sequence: TGTGCCAGCAGCTTCGTCCCCGCCGGTGGCAAAAACATTCAGTACTTC. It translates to CASSFVPAGGKNIQYF. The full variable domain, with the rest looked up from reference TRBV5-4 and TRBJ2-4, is ETGVTQSPTHLIKTRGQQVTLRCSSQSGHNTVSWYQQALGQGPQFIFQYYREEENGRGNFPPRFSGLQFPNYSSELNVNALELDDSALYLCASSFVPAGGKNIQYFGAGTRLSVL.

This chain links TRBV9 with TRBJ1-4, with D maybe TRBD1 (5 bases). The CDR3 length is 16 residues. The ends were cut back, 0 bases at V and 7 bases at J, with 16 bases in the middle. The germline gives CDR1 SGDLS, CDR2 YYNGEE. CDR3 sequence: CASSVGVRAESEKLFF. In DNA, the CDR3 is TGTGCCAGCAGCGTAGGTGTCAGGGCGGAAAGTGAAAAACTGTTTTTT.

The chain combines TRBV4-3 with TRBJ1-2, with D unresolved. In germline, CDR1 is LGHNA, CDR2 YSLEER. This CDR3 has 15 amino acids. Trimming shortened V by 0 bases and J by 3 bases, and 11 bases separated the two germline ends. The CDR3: CASSQDFTVDYGYTF. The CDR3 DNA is TGCGCCAGCAGCCAAGATTTCACGGTTGACTATGGCTACACCTTC.